This T cell receptor (beta chain) was recorded in a study of control samples from healthy donors and cancer patients. V gave up 2 bases and J gave up 1 base, with 11 bases separating them. Germline V gene data show CDR1 as GTSNPN and CDR2 as SVGIG (reference sequence). The CDR3 totals 14 residues. Sequenced by immunoSEQ multiplex PCR; TCRdb stores in-frame clones only, minus some. The profile shows 40,000 to 60,000 clones, roughly 90% of them singletons. V and J are TRBV30 and TRBJ1-2, with D unclear. The sequencing input was PBMCs. This sequence was found in a man aged 45-65 years with head and neck cancer. CDR3 protein: CAWSYGRYNYGYTF. CDR3 sequence (DNA): TGTGCCTGGAGTTATGGCAGATATAACTATGGCTACACCTTC.